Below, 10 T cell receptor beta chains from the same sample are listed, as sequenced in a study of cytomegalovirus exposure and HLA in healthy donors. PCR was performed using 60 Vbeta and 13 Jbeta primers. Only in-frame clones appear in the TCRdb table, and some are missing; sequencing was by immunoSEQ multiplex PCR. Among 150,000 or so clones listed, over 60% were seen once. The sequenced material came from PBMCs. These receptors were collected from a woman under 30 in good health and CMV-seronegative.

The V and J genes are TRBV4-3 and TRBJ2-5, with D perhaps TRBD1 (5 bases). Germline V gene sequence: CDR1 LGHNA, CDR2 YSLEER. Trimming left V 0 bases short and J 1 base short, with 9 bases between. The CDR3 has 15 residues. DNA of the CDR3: TGCGCCAGCAGCCAAGATAGGGGATTCCAAGAGACCCAGTACTTC. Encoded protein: CASSQDRGFQETQYF.

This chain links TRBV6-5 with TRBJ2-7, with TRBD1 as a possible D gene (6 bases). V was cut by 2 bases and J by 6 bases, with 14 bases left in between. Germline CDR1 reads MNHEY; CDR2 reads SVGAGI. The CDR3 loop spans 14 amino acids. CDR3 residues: CASSYLGIGGEQYF. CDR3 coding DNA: TGTGCCAGCAGTTACCTCGGTATAGGGGGCGAGCAGTACTTC.

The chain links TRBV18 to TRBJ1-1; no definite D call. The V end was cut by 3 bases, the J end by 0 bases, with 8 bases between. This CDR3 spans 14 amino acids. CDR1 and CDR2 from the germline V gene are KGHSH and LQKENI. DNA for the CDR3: TGTGCCAGCTCACCTAAAAGAGTGAACACTGAAGCTTTCTTT. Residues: CASSPKRVNTEAFF.

In DNA form, the CDR3 reads TGTGCCAGCAGGGGGGGTTTCACTGAAGCTTTCTTT. It yields the protein CASRGGFTEAFF. The V call is TRBV6-5, the J call TRBJ1-1; possibly TRBD1 for D (5 bases). V was trimmed by 6 bases and J by 4 bases, leaving 9 bases between them. The CDR3 consists of 12 residues. Germline values: CDR1 MNHEY, CDR2 SVGAGI.

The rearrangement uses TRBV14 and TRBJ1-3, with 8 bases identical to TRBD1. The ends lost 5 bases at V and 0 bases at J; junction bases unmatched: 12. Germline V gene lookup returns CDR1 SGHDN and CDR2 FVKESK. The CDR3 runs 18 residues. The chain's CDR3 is CASSSGQVRFFSGNTIYF. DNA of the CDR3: TGTGCCAGCAGCTCGGGACAGGTCCGCTTTTTCTCTGGAAACACCATATATTTT.

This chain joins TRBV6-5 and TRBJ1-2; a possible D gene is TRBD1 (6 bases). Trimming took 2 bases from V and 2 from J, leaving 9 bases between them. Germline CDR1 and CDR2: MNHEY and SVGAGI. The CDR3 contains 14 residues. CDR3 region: CASSYLQGNYGYTF. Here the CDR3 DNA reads TGTGCCAGCAGTTACCTGCAGGGGAACTATGGCTACACCTTC.

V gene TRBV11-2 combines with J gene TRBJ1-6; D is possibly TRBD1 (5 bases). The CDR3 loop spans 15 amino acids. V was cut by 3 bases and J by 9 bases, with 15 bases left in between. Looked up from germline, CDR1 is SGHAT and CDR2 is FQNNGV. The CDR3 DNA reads TGTGCCAGCAGCTTCAGCAGGGTGGTAGGTTCACCCCTCCACTTT. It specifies CASSFSRVVGSPLHF.

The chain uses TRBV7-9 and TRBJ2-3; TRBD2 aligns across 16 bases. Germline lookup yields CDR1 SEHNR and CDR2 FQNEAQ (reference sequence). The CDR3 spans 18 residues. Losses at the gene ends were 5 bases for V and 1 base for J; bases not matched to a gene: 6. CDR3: CASSLGTSGRAGTDTQYF. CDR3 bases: TGTGCCAGCAGCCTCGGGACTAGCGGGAGGGCCGGCACAGATACGCAGTATTTT.

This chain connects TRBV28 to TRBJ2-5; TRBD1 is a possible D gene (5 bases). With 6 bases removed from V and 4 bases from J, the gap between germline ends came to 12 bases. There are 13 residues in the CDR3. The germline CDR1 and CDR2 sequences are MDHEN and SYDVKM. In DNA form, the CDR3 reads TGTGCCAGCAGGGCAGGGCGAGCAGAGACCCAGTACTTC. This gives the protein CASRAGRAETQYF.

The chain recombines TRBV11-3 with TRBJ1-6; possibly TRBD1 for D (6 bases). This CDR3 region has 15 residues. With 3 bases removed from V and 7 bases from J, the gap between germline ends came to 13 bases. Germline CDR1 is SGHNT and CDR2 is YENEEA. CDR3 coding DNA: TGTGCCAGCAGCTTGGACAGTTCGGGGAATTCACCCCTCCACTTT. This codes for CASSLDSSGNSPLHF.